This T cell receptor (beta chain) stems from a study of vaccination effects on CD4 cells after COVID-19. Concerning this clone: Its target is not known.

Sequencing was preceded by expansion of antigen-specific CD4+ T cells with viral peptide pools in the ViraFEST assay. Scientists isolated CD4+ T cells after a roughly ten-day culture period ended. Vaccinees lacked prior SARS-CoV-2 infection and tested negative for nucleocapsid antibodies. Libraries were prepared by immunoSEQ multiplex PCR; TCRdb keeps only in-frame clonotypes and omits some of them. The top ten hold 10% of the sample, which has about 27,000 clones, roughly two thirds seen once. Study results and caveats: The study had few convalescent patients and no early post-infection timepoints. Only a single clone (1 of 255 vaccine-induced clones in healthy vaccinees) cross-reacted with common cold coronaviruses. Long after vaccination, the clones induced by infection and by vaccine shrank markedly in size.

Trimming shortened V by 0 bases and J by 6 bases, and 9 bases separated the two germline ends. The CDR3 contains 13 residues. Germline V lookup: CDR1 SGHTA, CDR2 FQGNSA. The material sequenced was CD4+ T cells from PBMCs cultured with SARS-CoV-2 spike peptides, taken before COVID-19 vaccination. The clonotype was recovered from a human donor who received a COVID-19 vaccine. The rearrangement uses TRBV7-2 and TRBJ2-7; D gene uncertain. CDR3 sequence (DNA): TGTGCCAGCAGCTTAGCGCTTGATCGCGAGCAGTACTTC. Encoded protein: CASSLALDREQYF.